This T cell receptor beta chain stems from a study of blood T cell repertoires in COVID-19. Those enrolled in Seattle joined during active infection and were followed longitudinally afterward. Trimming took 1 base from V and 3 from J, leaving 10 bases between them. The CDR3 is made up of 14 amino acids. Per germline, CDR1 SGHRS and CDR2 YFSETQ. On this clone: Other nucleotide sequences in the sample specify the same CDR3.

Original processing notes: Cell counts per sample came from amplifying reference gene primers. The assay was immunoSEQ multiplex PCR, and TCRdb's table has in-frame clones only and misses some. Clonal size and the V and J genes are those of that table, whereas D and trimming came from the DNA. Among roughly 300,000 clones listed, around nine tenths were seen once. This receptor was obtained from a woman aged 30 to 39 with COVID-19, enrolled during active disease. Material: peripheral blood. This chain joins TRBV5-1 and TRBJ1-2, with unresolved D. CDR3 DNA: TGCGCCAGCAGCTTGTCAGGCGGGGACTATGGCTACACCTTC. It translates to CASSLSGGDYGYTF.